One and the same sample provided the 9 T cell receptor beta chains below, sequenced in a study of circulating and synovial CD4+ cells in juvenile arthritis. Some clones are missing from TCRdb's copy, which holds only in-frame ones; the method was immunoSEQ multiplex PCR. The profile shows approximately 36,000 clones, 94% of them singletons. Specimen: CD4+ T cells from blood. These TCRs come from a human donor with juvenile idiopathic arthritis.

This clone has just one count. The chain combines TRBV5-1 with TRBJ1-4; no definite D call. The CDR3 runs 16 residues. Trimming pared 4 bases from V and 7 bases from J, leaving 20 bases between. Germline V gene lookup returns CDR1 SGHRS and CDR2 YFSETQ. Here the CDR3 reads CASSPTGAGGFEKLFF. CDR3 coding DNA: TGCGCCAGCAGCCCCACCGGCGCAGGCGGGTTTGAAAAACTGTTTTTT.

V usage is TRBV19 and J usage is TRBJ2-6; TRBD2 matches at 8 bases. J was trimmed by 2 bases and V by 7 bases; bases with no gene match: 7. The germline CDR1 and CDR2 sequences are LNHDA and SQIVND (reference sequence). The CDR3 totals 16 residues. CDR3 amino acids: CASTHPGGTGANVLTF. Written as DNA, the CDR3 is TGTGCCAGTACCCACCCGGGGGGGACTGGGGCCAACGTCCTGACTTTC. Drawing the rest from reference TRBV19 and TRBJ2-6, the complete variable domain is DGGITQSPKYLFRKEGQNVTLSCEQNLNHDAMYWYRQDPGQGLRLIYYSQIVNDFQKGDIAEGYSVSREKKESFPLTVTSAQKNPTAFYLCASTHPGGTGANVLTFGAGSRLTVL.

This chain links TRBV11-1 with TRBJ1-1, with D possibly TRBD1 on 5 matching bases. V lost 6 bases, J lost 4 bases, and 12 bases lay in between. Germline values: CDR1 SGHAT, CDR2 FQDESV (reference sequence). The CDR3 covers 13 residues. CDR3 residues: CASSPDTATEAFF. CDR3 in DNA: TGTGCCAGCAGTCCGGACACGGCCACTGAAGCTTTCTTT. Using reference TRBV11-1 and TRBJ1-1 for the parts outside the CDR3, the full variable domain is EAEVAQSPRYKITEKSQAVAFWCDPISGHATLYWYRQILGQGPELLVQFQDESVVDDSQLPKDRFSAERLKGVDSTLKIQPAELGDSAMYLCASSPDTATEAFFGQGTRLTVV.

The chain has TRBV6-1 and TRBJ1-2; TRBD1 matches 8 bases. Germline V lookup: CDR1 MNHNS, CDR2 SASEGT. V trimming: 0 bases; J trimming: 2 bases; junction bases outside the gene matches: 5. This CDR3 comprises 16 residues. CDR3: CASSEAQDRANYGYTF. CDR3 coding DNA: TGTGCCAGCAGTGAAGCCCAGGACAGGGCAAACTATGGCTACACCTTC.

The rearrangement links TRBV5-1 to TRBJ2-2; TRBD1 aligns across 11 bases. The germline V gene encodes CDR1 SGHRS and CDR2 YFSETQ. There are 16 residues in the CDR3. The junction had 5 bases not matched to a gene; V was cut back by 4 bases and J by 3 bases. Here the CDR3 DNA reads TGCGCCAGCAGCACCGGACAGGGGGCGCACACCGGGGAGCTGTTTTTT. Encoded protein: CASSTGQGAHTGELFF.

The chain is built from TRBV7-2 and TRBJ1-2, with 8 bases fitting TRBD1. Trimming at V came to 5 bases and at J to 8 bases, leaving 7 bases not matched to a gene. CDR3 length: 13 residues. Germline V CDR1 and CDR2: SGHTA, FQGNSA. Here the CDR3 DNA reads TGTGCCAGCAGCCGCGACAGGGGTTACGGCTACACCTTC. Its translation: CASSRDRGYGYTF.

The rearrangement links TRBV5-1 to TRBJ2-5, with D possibly matching TRBD1 (6 bases). V lost 5 bases and J lost 4, with 15 bases in between. This CDR3 comprises 14 residues. Germline V gene data show CDR1 as SGHRS and CDR2 as YFSETQ. Here the CDR3 reads CASRIGGASETQYF. CDR3 sequence (DNA): TGCGCCAGCAGGATTGGGGGCGCATCAGAGACCCAGTACTTC. Using reference TRBV5-1 and TRBJ2-5 for the parts outside the CDR3, the full variable domain is KAGVTQTPRYLIKTRGQQVTLSCSPISGHRSVSWYQQTPGQGLQFLFEYFSETQRNKGNFPGRFSGRQFSNSRSEMNVSTLELGDSALYLCASRIGGASETQYFGPGTRLLVL.

The CDR3: CASSFGPAGGLDTGELFF. DNA of the CDR3: TGTGCCAGCAGCTTTGGTCCAGCGGGGGGGCTCGACACCGGGGAGCTGTTTTTT. V usage is TRBV7-9 and J usage is TRBJ2-2, with 10 bases that match TRBD2. The CDR3 is made up of 18 amino acids. Germline values: CDR1 SEHNR, CDR2 FQNEAQ (reference sequence). J lost 3 bases, V lost 3 bases, and 10 bases had no gene match.

This clone showed up just once. The V call is TRBV5-1, the J call TRBJ1-3; weak D call: TRBD1 (5 bases). CDR3 length: 14 amino acids. V dropped 1 base and J dropped 2 bases, with 7 bases sitting between them. Germline CDR1 is SGHRS and CDR2 is YFSETQ. CDR3 DNA: TGCGCCAGCAGCTTGTCAGGGACTGGAAACACCATATATTTT. Translating it yields CASSLSGTGNTIYF.